What follows is one T cell receptor beta chain and its context. Germline CDR1 is SGDLS and CDR2 is YYNGEE. J gave up 0 bases and V 4 bases, and 14 bases lay outside the gene matches. This CDR3 is built from 19 residues. These data belong to a study of blood T cell repertoires in COVID-19. Membership in each cohort depended on participant-reported clinical history. The study recruited exposed participants who had met a COVID-19 case within 2 weeks before entry. The data were produced by immunoSEQ multiplex PCR, yet TCRdb's version contains in-frame clones alone and is incomplete. The sample lists approximately 220,000 clones, under 90% occurring once.

This receptor was obtained from a woman between 50 and 59 years old who had been exposed to COVID-19. The sequenced sample consisted of PBMCs or T cells enriched from blood (not recorded which). The chain links TRBV9 to TRBJ2-1; 9 bases agree with TRBD1. The CDR3 here is CASSLGQGSLPGSYNEQFF. DNA of the CDR3: TGTGCCAGCAGCTTAGGACAGGGGTCCCTCCCTGGCTCCTACAATGAGCAGTTCTTC.